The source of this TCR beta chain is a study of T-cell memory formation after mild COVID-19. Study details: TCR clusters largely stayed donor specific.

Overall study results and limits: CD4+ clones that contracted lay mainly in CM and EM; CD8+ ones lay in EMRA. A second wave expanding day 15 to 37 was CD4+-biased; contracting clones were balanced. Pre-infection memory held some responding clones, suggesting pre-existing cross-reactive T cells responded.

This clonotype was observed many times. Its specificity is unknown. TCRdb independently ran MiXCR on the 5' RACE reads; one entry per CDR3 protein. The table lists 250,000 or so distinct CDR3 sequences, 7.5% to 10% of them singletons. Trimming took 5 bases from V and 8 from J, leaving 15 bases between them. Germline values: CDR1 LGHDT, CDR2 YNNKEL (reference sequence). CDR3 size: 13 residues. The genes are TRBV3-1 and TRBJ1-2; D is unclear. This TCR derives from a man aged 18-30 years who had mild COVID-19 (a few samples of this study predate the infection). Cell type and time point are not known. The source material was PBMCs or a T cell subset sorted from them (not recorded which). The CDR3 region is CASSYTAFEGYTF. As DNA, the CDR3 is TGTGCCAGCAGCTACACGGCGTTTGAGGGCTACACCTTC.